The 20 T cell receptor beta chains given below trace back to one sample, sequenced in a study of T cells in Graves' hyperthyroidism and ophthalmopathy. From RNA transcripts, TCR beta CDR3 regions were amplified. Using the HTBI primer set, a first-round RT-PCR was run on the TCR CDR3. MiXCR, applied by TCRdb to the multiplex PCR reads, yields one record per CDR3 protein. The table lists a few hundred thousand distinct CDR3 sequences, about 45% of them singletons. What was sequenced was peripheral blood or thyroid tissue (not recorded which). These receptors were taken from a woman in her late teens or twenties with Graves' hyperthyroidism.

V and J are TRBV12-3 or TRBV12-4 and TRBJ1-6, with D possibly being TRBD1 (6 bases). The CDR3 contains 14 residues. V gave up 3 bases and J gave up 6 bases, with 9 bases separating them. CDR3 sequence: CASSFRTVNSPLHF. CDR3 nucleotide sequence: TGTGCCAGCAGTTTTCGGACAGTTAATTCACCCCTCCACTTT.

The chain is built from TRBV15 and TRBJ1-5; D gene uncertain. V lost 3 bases and J 7 bases, leaving 7 bases between the germline ends. The germline V gene has CDR1 LNHNV and CDR2 YYDKDF (reference sequence). CDR3 length: 12 residues. CDR3 sequence (DNA): TGTGCCACCAGCAGCGACAACCAGCCCCAGCATTTT. Amino acids: CATSSDNQPQHF. Full variable domain (missing parts from reference TRBV15 and TRBJ1-5): DAMVIQNPRYQVTQFGKPVTLSCSQTLNHNVMYWYQQKSSQAPKLLFHYYDKDFNNEADTPDNFQSRRPNTSFCFLDIRSPGLGDTAMYLCATSSDNQPQHFGDGTRLSIL.

The sample holds one count of this clonotype. This chain links TRBV25-1 with TRBJ1-2; 7 bases line up with TRBD1. CDR1 and CDR2 (germline): MGHDK, SYGVNS. The CDR3 totals 14 residues. The ends lost 5 bases at V and 3 bases at J; junction bases unmatched: 6. Here the CDR3 DNA reads TGTGCCAGCAGTACAGAAGGACAGGACTATGGCTACACCTTC. It codes for CASSTEGQDYGYTF.

This clonotype was counted a few times. The chain is built from TRBV20-1 and TRBJ2-7, with TRBD1 identical over 7 bases. This CDR3 contains 15 residues. J gave up 0 bases and V 3 bases, and 8 bases lay outside the gene matches. Germline CDR1 DFQATT, CDR2 SNEGSKA (reference sequence). In DNA, the CDR3 is TGCAGTGCTAGTGGGGGACAGCTACACTCCTACGAGCAGTACTTC. It yields the protein CSASGGQLHSYEQYF.

The rearrangement links TRBV10-3 to TRBJ2-5, with 10 positions matching TRBD2. V gave up 0 bases and J gave up 4 bases; unmatched junction bases: 11. CDR1 is ENHRY and CDR2 is SYGVKD in the germline V gene. The CDR3 covers 18 residues. CDR3 coding DNA: TGTGCCATCAGTGAGTCGATCGGTATCACTAGCGGGACAGAGACCCAGTACTTC. This sequence encodes CAISESIGITSGTETQYF.

In this sample, this clonotype turned up a few times. V and J are TRBV24-1 and TRBJ2-2; either TRBD1 or TRBD2 may supply D (5 bases each). The ends were cut back, 4 bases at V and 4 bases at J, with 6 bases in the middle. The CDR3 runs to 13 residues. Looked up from germline, CDR1 is KGHDR and CDR2 is SFDVKD. CDR3 bases: TGTGCCACCAGTGACGGGACCACCGGGGAGCTGTTTTTT. Encoded protein: CATSDGTTGELFF.

In its sample, this clonotype was seen a few times. The chain joins TRBV4-3 to TRBJ2-7; D is possibly TRBD2 (6 bases). The V end was cut by 0 bases, the J end by 0 bases, with 9 bases between. Germline V lookup: CDR1 LGHNA, CDR2 YSLEER. CDR3 size: 15 residues. The CDR3 reads CASSQDGGSSYEQYF. As DNA, the CDR3 is TGCGCCAGCAGCCAAGATGGGGGGAGCTCCTACGAGCAGTACTTC.

Worth noting for this clonotype: The junction departs from the called germline gene at one end, perhaps through a read error. The chain carries TRBV4-1 and TRBJ2-5, with TRBD1 as a possible D gene (6 bases). Germline CDR1 MGHRA, CDR2 YSYEKL. This CDR3 is built from 14 residues. The DNA for the CDR3 is TGTGCCAGCAGCCAAGGGCAGGGGCCAGAGACCCAGTACTTC. This gives the protein CASSQGQGPETQYF.

This clonotype showed up just a few times. This rearrangement joins TRBV12-5 to TRBJ2-7; D assignment may be TRBD1 or TRBD2 (5 bases each). This CDR3 is built from 13 residues. Trimming pared 6 bases from V and 2 bases from J, leaving 11 bases between. Germline-derived CDR1 and CDR2 are LGHNT and FRNRAP. The CDR3 DNA reads as TGTGCTAGTGGGTGGGGGAGCACCTACGAGCAGTACTTC. Its translation: CASGWGSTYEQYF.

Concerning this clonotype: A much larger clone lies a single base off, so this may be a read error. The chain has TRBV7-2 and TRBJ1-4; 7 bases map to TRBD1. The ends lost 3 bases at V and 7 bases at J; junction bases unmatched: 8. CDR3 length: 15 amino acids. CDR1 SGHTA and CDR2 FQGNSA come from the germline V gene. CDR3 in amino acids: CASSFGGTASEKLFF. The CDR3 DNA is TGTGCCAGCAGCTTTGGCGGGACAGCTAGTGAAAAACTGTTTTTT.

The V call is TRBV7-8, the J call TRBJ1-2; 9 bases line up with TRBD1. Losses at the gene ends were 5 bases for V and 3 bases for J; bases not matched to a gene: 4. The length of the CDR3 is 14 residues. The germline CDR1 and CDR2 sequences are SGHVS and FQNEAQ. The CDR3 region has the DNA TGTGCCAGCAGCCCTGACAGGGGGTACTATGGCTACACCTTC. Protein sequence: CASSPDRGYYGYTF.

The rearrangement links TRBV2 to TRBJ1-4; TRBD1 matches 10 bases. The germline gives CDR1 SNHLY, CDR2 FYNNEI. V shed 4 bases and J 7 bases; nucleotides not matched to a gene: 6. The CDR3 is 15 amino acids. DNA for the CDR3: TGTGCCAGCAGTGGCCAGGGACAGGGGACTGAAAAACTGTTTTTT. It specifies CASSGQGQGTEKLFF.

The CDR3 sequence: CASSQRGNTIYF. DNA for the CDR3: TGTGCCAGCAGCCAAAGAGGAAACACCATATATTTT. V and J are TRBV9 and TRBJ1-3; D remains ambiguous. In germline, CDR1 is SGDLS, CDR2 YYNGEE. Between the trimmed V and J ends, which lost 4 bases and 4 bases, there was a span of 6 bases. The length of the CDR3 is 12 residues.

In this sample, this clonotype turned up a few times. This chain joins TRBV7-9 and TRBJ2-7; a weak D match, TRBD2 (6 bases). Germline CDR1 SEHNR, CDR2 FQNEAQ (reference sequence). The CDR3 runs to 14 residues. V lost 5 bases and J 4 bases, leaving 15 bases between the germline ends. This CDR3 is CASSPEGLQYEQYF. The CDR3 bases are TGTGCCAGCAGCCCCGAGGGACTTCAATACGAGCAGTACTTC.

As to this clonotype: One base away lies a much larger clone, so this may be a sequencing read error. The V gene is TRBV25-1, the J gene TRBJ1-2; 7 bases align to TRBD1. The germline V gene encodes CDR1 MGHDK and CDR2 SYGVNS. The junction had 10 bases not matched to a gene; V was cut back by 7 bases and J by 8 bases. The CDR3 has 13 residues. CDR3 protein: CASIETGIGGYTF. Written as DNA, the CDR3 is TGTGCCAGCATTGAGACAGGGATCGGCGGCTACACCTTC.

This clonotype appeared many times. The V and J genes are TRBV2 and TRBJ1-4; D gene uncertain. The germline V gene has CDR1 SNHLY and CDR2 FYNNEI. Trimming cost V 7 bases and J 5 bases, with 17 bases left between them. CDR3 length: 15 amino acids. CDR3 region: CASTSDRIRNEKLFF. The DNA for the CDR3 is TGTGCCAGCACCTCGGACCGGATTAGGAATGAAAAACTGTTTTTT.

This clonotype appeared many times. This rearrangement joins TRBV2 to TRBJ1-1; D is ambiguous. Trimming stripped 3 bases from V and 4 bases from J, with 12 bases between. CDR3 length: 14 amino acids. The germline V gene encodes CDR1 SNHLY and CDR2 FYNNEI. DNA of the CDR3: TGTGCCAGCAGTGAGGCTGCTGTGGGCACTGAAGCTTTCTTT. Translation: CASSEAAVGTEAFF.

Concerning this clonotype itself: A much larger clone sits a single nucleotide away, making a read error possible. This chain uses TRBV2 with TRBJ2-7, with D perhaps matching TRBD2 (5 bases). This CDR3 is built from 12 residues. Between the trimmed V and J ends, which lost 8 bases and 2 bases, there was a span of 10 bases. CDR1 and CDR2 from the germline V gene are SNHLY and FYNNEI. The CDR3 protein is CASSRLTYEQYF. CDR3 coding DNA: TGTGCCAGCTCTAGACTAACCTACGAGCAGTACTTC. The full variable domain, its missing parts supplied by reference TRBV2 and TRBJ2-7, is EPEVTQTPSHQVTQMGQEVILRCVPISNHLYFYWYRQILGQKVEFLVSFYNNEISEKSEIFDDQFSVERPDGSNFTLKIRSTKLEDSAMYFCASSRLTYEQYFGPGTRLTVT.

V is TRBV15 and J is TRBJ2-6; D is undetermined. The CDR3 is made up of 16 amino acids. CDR1 and CDR2 from the germline V gene are LNHNV and YYDKDF (reference sequence). Deletions cut 3 bases from V and 0 bases from J, with 9 bases between. DNA of the CDR3: TGTGCCACCAGCAGGGGCTATCGCTCTGGGGCCAACGTCCTGACTTTC. It yields the protein CATSRGYRSGANVLTF.

Concerning this clonotype itself: Likely a read error: the CDR3 ends without its conserved phenylalanine or tryptophan. This chain connects TRBV19 to TRBJ2-7, with 7 positions matching TRBD2. J gave up 1 base and V 7 bases, and 10 bases lay outside the gene matches. This CDR3 region has 15 residues. Per the germline V gene, CDR1 is LNHDA and CDR2 is SQIVND (reference sequence). The CDR3 here is CASTGAPGGSYEQYS. The CDR3 region has the DNA TGTGCCAGTACCGGGGCACCGGGAGGTTCCTACGAGCAGTACTCC.